The TCR beta chain described here comes from a study of T cell repertoires in aging, cancer and after chemotherapy. The ends lost 0 bases at V and 4 bases at J; junction bases unmatched: 4. CDR1 MRHNA and CDR2 SNTAGT come from the germline V gene. The length of the CDR3 is 16 residues. Rearranged V-D-J TRB sequences were amplified with a mixed TRB-A/B primer pool. TCRdb recomputed calls from the multiplex PCR reads with MiXCR, one row per CDR3 protein. The data contain roughly 3,400 distinct CDR3 sequences, 25% to 35% of them singletons. Peripheral blood genomic DNA, not sorted cells or RNA, was the template.

Material: blood. The sequence was collected from a human donor with a solid tumor. The chain combines TRBV6-4 with TRBJ2-3, with 10 bases identical to TRBD1. For the CDR3, the DNA is TGTGCCAGCAGTGACTCCCCGGACAGGGGGTCAGATACGCAGTATTTT. As protein: CASSDSPDRGSDTQYF.